A single sample is the source of the 31 T cell receptor beta chains below, sequenced in a study of OX40 agonist ivuxolimab in advanced cancers. Clones were read by immunoSEQ multiplex PCR, and TCRdb kept only the in-frame ones, dropping some. The sample carries under 90,000 clones, around nine tenths recorded once. The sample here was CD4+ or CD8+ T cells sorted from blood, taken in a trial of the OX40 agonist ivuxolimab. The receptors come from an adult with an advanced solid tumor such as melanoma, head and neck, liver or kidney cancer.

The chain couples TRBV11-2 to TRBJ2-5, with TRBD1 as a possible D gene (5 bases). The CDR3 is made up of 15 amino acids. The germline gives CDR1 SGHAT, CDR2 FQNNGV. Between the trimmed V and J ends, which lost 1 base and 4 bases, there was a span of 13 bases. CDR3 in DNA: TGTGCCAGCAGCTTAGTTCGCGCAGGGCGAGAGACCCAGTACTTC. The encoded protein is CASSLVRAGRETQYF.

The chain links TRBV2 to TRBJ2-6; 10 bases agree with TRBD1. CDR3 length equals 18 residues. J gave up 0 bases and V 8 bases, and 10 bases lay outside the gene matches. Germline V gives CDR1 SNHLY, CDR2 FYNNEI. As DNA, the CDR3 is TGTGCCAGCGGAAGAGGGACAGGGGACCCCTCTGGGGCCAACGTCCTGACTTTC. It yields the protein CASGRGTGDPSGANVLTF.

The chain carries TRBV28 and TRBJ2-5, with 7 positions matching TRBD2. Germline V gene lookup returns CDR1 MDHEN and CDR2 SYDVKM. V gave up 6 bases and J gave up 5 bases; unmatched junction bases: 15. This CDR3 spans 16 amino acids. The CDR3, as DNA: TGTGCCAGCAGCAATTGGGGGACGGGAGGAGAGGAGACCCAGTACTTC. The encoded protein is CASSNWGTGGEETQYF.

The rearrangement joins TRBV19 to TRBJ1-1; no definite D call. CDR1 LNHDA and CDR2 SQIVND come from the germline V gene (reference sequence). CDR3 length: 14 residues. Trimming took 6 bases from V and 4 from J, leaving 15 bases between them. CDR3 region: CASRTPPGGTEAFF. In nucleotides, the CDR3 is TGTGCCAGTAGGACCCCCCCGGGTGGCACTGAAGCTTTCTTT.

The rearrangement links TRBV6-5 to TRBJ2-5, with 14 bases aligning to TRBD2. Looked up from germline, CDR1 is MNHEY and CDR2 is SVGAGI. The V gene end was trimmed by 6 bases and the J gene end by 5 bases; junction bases not matched to a gene: 5. The CDR3 consists of 15 residues. Here the CDR3 DNA reads TGTGCCAGCAGCCCGACTAGCGGGAGGGCGGAGACCCAGTACTTC. Its protein is CASSPTSGRAETQYF.

CDR3 in amino acids: CASSSGGFSFNEQFF. The CDR3 bases are TGTGCCAGCAGCTCAGGCGGATTCTCATTCAATGAGCAGTTCTTC. The J gene is TRBJ2-1, the V gene TRBV7-2, with D unresolved. This CDR3 region has 15 residues. The germline V and J ends were trimmed by 4 bases and 6 bases, with 16 bases remaining between them. The V gene's germline CDR1 is SGHTA and CDR2 FQGNSA.

This CDR3 reads CASSLQGTNYGYTF. For the CDR3, the DNA is TGTGCCAGCAGCTTACAGGGTACTAACTATGGCTACACCTTC. The J gene is TRBJ1-2, the V gene TRBV7-2; tentatively, D is TRBD1 (5 bases). The V gene lost 2 bases and the J gene lost 0 bases, with 7 bases spanning the gap. Germline V gene data show CDR1 as SGHTA and CDR2 as FQGNSA. This CDR3 comprises 14 residues.

The CDR3 reads CASRAHPYEQYF. In DNA form, the CDR3 reads TGTGCCAGCAGAGCCCATCCCTACGAGCAGTACTTC. The chain has TRBV28 and TRBJ2-7; D is ambiguous. The CDR3 is made up of 12 amino acids. The germline V and J ends were trimmed by 6 bases and 2 bases, with 8 bases remaining between them. Germline lookup yields CDR1 MDHEN and CDR2 SYDVKM.

The chain uses TRBV4-2 and TRBJ2-2; 8 bases fit TRBD1. CDR1 and CDR2 (germline): LGHNA, YNFKEQ. This CDR3 spans 16 amino acids. The trim removed 1 base at V and 6 bases at J, leaving 7 bases unmatched. The CDR3 sequence: CASSQVGTGLSGELFF. DNA for the CDR3: TGTGCCAGCAGCCAAGTGGGGACAGGCTTATCCGGGGAGCTGTTTTTT.

This sequence joins TRBV4-2 and TRBJ2-1; possible D gene TRBD1, 5 bases. Trimming stripped 0 bases from V and 12 bases from J, with 15 bases between. The CDR3 covers 14 residues. Germline V CDR1 and CDR2: LGHNA, YNFKEQ. The CDR3 DNA is TGTGCCAGCAGCCAAGATCTTAGCCAGGGATGGCAGTTCTTC. It encodes CASSQDLSQGWQFF.

The chain is built from TRBV5-4 and TRBJ2-7; 7 nucleotides agree with TRBD2. The CDR3 totals 15 residues. CDR1 and CDR2 (germline): SGHNT, YYREEE (reference sequence). Losses at the gene ends were 3 bases for V and 0 bases for J; bases not matched to a gene: 6. This CDR3 is CASSWGGSSSYEQYF. In nucleotides, the CDR3 is TGTGCCAGCAGCTGGGGGGGGAGTAGCTCCTACGAGCAGTACTTC.

This clone was seen once. The chain is built from TRBV15 and TRBJ2-6; unclear D gene. Trimming cost V 2 bases and J 0 bases, with 17 bases left between them. Germline CDR1 reads LNHNV; CDR2 reads YYDKDF (reference sequence). The CDR3 extends over 19 amino acids. The chain's CDR3 is CATSRRGPGPNSGANVLTF. For the CDR3, the DNA is TGTGCCACCAGCAGACGCGGCCCTGGGCCGAACTCTGGGGCCAACGTCCTGACTTTC.

This sequence joins TRBV5-1 and TRBJ2-7; D remains unclear. V dropped 4 bases and J dropped 2 bases, with 4 bases sitting between them. Per germline, CDR1 SGHRS and CDR2 YFSETQ. This CDR3 has 11 residues. The CDR3 loop reads CASSAAYEQYF. Here the CDR3 DNA reads TGCGCCAGCAGCGCCGCCTACGAGCAGTACTTC.

This clone appeared once. This chain's CDR3 is CASSVQGRTDTQYF. Written as DNA, the CDR3 is TGTGCCAGCAGCGTTCAAGGCCGCACAGATACGCAGTATTTT. V usage is TRBV9 and J usage is TRBJ2-3, with D hard to call. Germline CDR1 is SGDLS and CDR2 is YYNGEE. Trimming shortened V by 2 bases and J by 1 base, and 8 bases separated the two germline ends. The CDR3 covers 14 residues.

In its sample, this clone was seen a few times. This sequence joins TRBV7-9 and TRBJ2-5; possibly TRBD1 for D (6 bases). The CDR3 covers 14 residues. V gave up 4 bases and J gave up 5 bases, with 14 bases separating them. CDR1 SEHNR and CDR2 FQNEAQ come from the germline V gene (reference sequence). Here the CDR3 reads CASSSGQSGETQYF. CDR3 coding DNA: TGTGCCAGCAGCTCTGGACAGAGTGGGGAGACCCAGTACTTC. The variable domain in full, with the rest retrieved from reference TRBV7-9 and TRBJ2-5, is DTGVSQNPRHKITKRGQNVTFRCDPISEHNRLYWYRQTLGQGPEFLTYFQNEAQLEKSRLLSDRFSAERPKGSFSTLEIQRTEQGDSAMYLCASSSGQSGETQYFGPGTRLLVL.

This clone was observed a single time. This sequence joins TRBV6-5 and TRBJ2-3; D call uncertain. With 5 bases removed from V and 5 bases from J, the gap between germline ends came to 11 bases. The CDR3 length is 13 residues. Per the germline V gene, CDR1 is MNHEY and CDR2 is SVGAGI. The CDR3 loop is CASSLTPRDTQYF. The CDR3 nucleotides read TGTGCCAGCAGTCTAACTCCACGAGATACGCAGTATTTT.

This chain joins TRBV6-1 and TRBJ2-4; 7 nucleotides match TRBD2. Germline trimming cut 9 bases from V and 1 base from J; bases unmatched to any gene: 6. This CDR3 has 14 amino acids. The germline V gene has CDR1 MNHNS and CDR2 SASEGT. This CDR3 is CARGEGWAKNIQYF. The CDR3 DNA sequence: TGTGCCAGGGGGGAGGGCTGGGCCAAAAACATTCAGTACTTC.

V and J are TRBV11-3 and TRBJ2-2; 8 bases align to TRBD2. The trim removed 4 bases at V and 5 bases at J, leaving 0 bases unmatched. In germline, CDR1 is SGHNT, CDR2 YENEEA. This CDR3 has 13 amino acids. CDR3 nucleotide sequence: TGTGCCAGCAGCTCGGGGGGGACCGGGGAGCTGTTTTTT. It encodes CASSSGGTGELFF.

The V gene is TRBV28, the J gene TRBJ2-5; D gene uncertain. The V end was cut by 2 bases, the J end by 2 bases, with 9 bases between. The CDR3 covers 14 residues. Germline V gene lookup returns CDR1 MDHEN and CDR2 SYDVKM. The DNA for the CDR3 is TGTGCCAGCAGTTTAACCGACGGACAAGAGACCCAGTACTTC. It codes for CASSLTDGQETQYF.

Only a few counts were recorded for this clone. V and J are TRBV28 and TRBJ2-7; D unresolved. The length of the CDR3 is 15 residues. V gave up 3 bases and J gave up 4 bases, with 16 bases separating them. CDR1 and CDR2 from the germline V gene are MDHEN and SYDVKM. The CDR3 protein is CASSFPVGQKYEQYF. CDR3 DNA: TGTGCCAGCAGTTTCCCGGTCGGGCAGAAATACGAGCAGTACTTC.

The chain uses TRBV2 and TRBJ1-5; perhaps TRBD1 as D (6 bases). The CDR3 covers 15 residues. Germline assignment: CDR1 SNHLY and CDR2 FYNNEI. The V end lost 6 bases, the J end lost 1 base, and 13 bases lay between the germline ends. The CDR3 protein is CASRLSTGSNQPQHF. DNA for the CDR3: TGTGCCAGCAGACTTAGCACAGGGAGCAATCAGCCCCAGCATTTT. Supplemented by reference TRBV2 and TRBJ1-5, the full variable domain reads EPEVTQTPSHQVTQMGQEVILRCVPISNHLYFYWYRQILGQKVEFLVSFYNNEISEKSEIFDDQFSVERPDGSNFTLKIRSTKLEDSAMYFCASRLSTGSNQPQHFGDGTRLSIL.

This clone has just one count. The chain couples TRBV18 to TRBJ2-3; 8 bases line up with TRBD1. Looked up from germline, CDR1 is KGHSH and CDR2 is LQKENI. The CDR3 totals 18 residues. V dropped 6 bases and J dropped 3; count of bases not matched to a gene: 17. The CDR3 is CASSTASPGQAKTDTQYF. CDR3 DNA sequence: TGTGCCAGCTCCACCGCGTCCCCGGGACAGGCCAAAACAGATACGCAGTATTTT.

V is TRBV5-1 and J is TRBJ2-5; the match to TRBD2 covers 9 bases. CDR1 is SGHRS, CDR2 YFSETQ, per germline. The ends lost 0 bases at V and 2 bases at J; junction bases unmatched: 2. This CDR3 has 15 residues. The CDR3, as DNA: TGCGCCAGCAGCTTGGAGGGACTAGCACAAGAGACCCAGTACTTC. It translates to CASSLEGLAQETQYF.

This rearrangement joins TRBV18 to TRBJ1-6; D unresolved. The CDR3 runs 13 residues. Germline V gives CDR1 KGHSH, CDR2 LQKENI. V gave up 4 bases and J gave up 5 bases, with 6 bases separating them. The CDR3 nucleotides are TGTGCCAGCTCACGGGAGGATAATTCACCCCTCCACTTT. It translates to CASSREDNSPLHF.

The chain combines TRBV5-1 with TRBJ2-7, with D perhaps matching TRBD2 (5 bases). The CDR3 has 13 residues. Trimming cost V 1 base and J 2 bases, with 7 bases left between them. Germline values: CDR1 SGHRS, CDR2 YFSETQ. The CDR3 nucleotides are TGCGCCAGCAGCTTGAGGCGGGCCTACGAGCAGTACTTC. This translates into CASSLRRAYEQYF.

The rearrangement links TRBV29-1 to TRBJ2-7; no firm D call. There are 11 residues in the CDR3. V lost 3 bases, J lost 5 bases, and 8 bases lay in between. In germline, CDR1 is SQVTM, CDR2 ANQGSEA. The chain's CDR3 is CSVEGRNEQYF. CDR3 nucleotides: TGCAGCGTTGAGGGCCGCAACGAGCAGTACTTC.

This chain links TRBV7-3 with TRBJ2-3; unclear D gene. V was shortened by 1 base and J by 5 bases, with 13 bases between the two germline ends. This CDR3 contains 15 residues. Germline-derived CDR1 and CDR2 are SGHTA and FQGTGA. The CDR3 DNA is TGTGCCAGCAGCTTAAACAACCATAACGGAGATACGCAGTATTTT. Translated, it gives CASSLNNHNGDTQYF. The complete variable domain, with remaining parts taken from reference TRBV7-3 and TRBJ2-3, reads GAGVSQTPSNKVTEKGKYVELRCDPISGHTALYWYRQSLGQGPEFLIYFQGTGAADDSGLPNDRFFAVRPEGSVSTLKIQRTERGDSAVYLCASSLNNHNGDTQYFGPGTRLTVL.

The chain carries TRBV13 and TRBJ2-3; no clear D gene. The germline V gene encodes CDR1 PRHDT and CDR2 FYEKMQ (reference sequence). The CDR3 consists of 14 residues. The V and J ends lost 0 bases and 0 bases respectively, with 4 bases between them. For the CDR3, the DNA is TGTGCCAGCAGCTTAGGTGGGAGCACAGATACGCAGTATTTT. Translated, it gives CASSLGGSTDTQYF.

This chain links TRBV6-1 with TRBJ2-7, with a tentative D call TRBD1 (6 bases). Trimming left V 6 bases short and J 2 bases short, with 11 bases between. Per germline, CDR1 MNHNS and CDR2 SASEGT. CDR3 length equals 13 residues. The CDR3 DNA reads TGTGCCAGCAGGACAGGTACGGCCTACGAGCAGTACTTC. Protein: CASRTGTAYEQYF.

The chain employs TRBV30 and TRBJ2-2; 9 positions match TRBD2. The CDR3 extends over 23 amino acids. Trimming at V came to 4 bases and at J to 2 bases, leaving 29 bases not matched to a gene. Germline V gene lookup returns CDR1 GTSNPN and CDR2 SVGIG (reference sequence). The CDR3 is CAWTPGYFSEPLRLAANTGELFF. DNA for the CDR3: TGTGCCTGGACCCCCGGTTATTTTTCCGAACCCCTGCGACTAGCGGCAAACACCGGGGAGCTGTTTTTT. Filled out from reference TRBV30 and TRBJ2-2, the complete variable domain reads SQTIHQWPATLVQPVGSPLSLECTVEGTSNPNLYWYRQAAGRGLQLLFYSVGIGQISSEVPQNLSASRPQDRQFILSSKKLLLSDSGFYLCAWTPGYFSEPLRLAANTGELFFGEGSRLTVL.

This rearrangement joins TRBV6-5 to TRBJ2-2, with D unresolved. The CDR3 extends over 15 amino acids. Germline CDR1 reads MNHEY; CDR2 reads SVGAGI. Trimming took 0 bases from V and 3 from J, leaving 8 bases between them. The CDR3 DNA follows: TGTGCCAGCAGTTACTCCCCAGGCGACACCGGGGAGCTGTTTTTT. Its translation is CASSYSPGDTGELFF.